The T cell receptor (beta chain) under discussion was sequenced for a study of a mutant IDH1 vaccine in newly diagnosed glioma (TCRdb year 2021). As for the study more broadly: Eight vaccinations were administered to patients in weeks 1, 3, 5, 7, 11, 15, 19 and 23, corresponding to visits V03 through V10. Six visits were used for peripheral blood collection: V03 (baseline), V05, V07, V10, V12 and V13. Prior to enrollment, standard therapy consisting of radiotherapy alone, temozolomide alone, or radiochemotherapy with temozolomide had been administered to patients, with the combination being received by most patients. For exploratory analyses, roughly 25 treated patients had longitudinal TCRB deep sequencing done wherever samples were available. Of the approximately 35 treated patients, around 60% were male and about 38% were female, and the mean age was roughly 40 years. Vaccination began 4-6 weeks after radiotherapy alone, or alongside temozolomide cycles in the chemotherapy-containing groups. Beyond this particular receptor, the publication reports: The authors noted that analyses of patient blood samples could not be reproduced because of sample limitations. Vaccine-induced immune responses across multiple MHC alleles were detected in 90% to 95% of patients. Selection of PBMC samples for TCRB deep sequencing was based on availability. Changes in the top peripheral T cell clonotypes picked up by TCRB sequencing did not appear to be linked to pseudoprogression.

The sample's time point label, decoded: week 11, during vaccination. A 20-mer mutant IDH1 peptide at 300 micrograms in Montanide made up each vaccine dose, which was injected subcutaneously together with topical imiquimod. Donors had newly diagnosed WHO grade 3 or 4 IDH1-mutant astrocytomas with loss of nuclear ATRX. The samples were drawn from NOA16, a multicentre, single-arm, open-label phase I trial in Germany that tested a mutant IDH1 peptide vaccine in humans for the first time. The DNeasy Blood and Tissue Kit was used to extract genomic DNA from EDTA blood for TCRB sequencing. Points on this clone: It has no known antigen specificity. No base quality information exists; no much larger clone differs at one position.

CDR1 is given as SGHNT and CDR2 as YYREEE, both from the germline V gene (reference sequence). The CDR3 runs 15 amino acids, cysteine and phenylalanine included. The only DNA kept is the CDR3, 45 bases in frame from the first base. Trimming takes 0 bases from V and 5 bases from J, and the germline ends sit 14 bases apart. Receptor libraries were prepared by the immunoSEQ multiplex PCR assay. Rearranged TCR beta chain sequences were amplified with the hsTCRB Kit following the manufacturer's protocol. Sequencing of TCRB libraries was carried out on an Illumina MiSeq. The paper's data handling went like this. Demultiplexing, trimming and gene mapping were performed with the kit vendor's proprietary platform. Held by TCRdb, this immuneACCESS table contains in-frame sequences only and omits some clones. Under half of the omission traces to an unresolved V gene where checked; the cause of the rest is unknown. Clonal size and the V and J genes are those of that table, whereas D and trimming came from the DNA. Across this sample there are 20,000 to 25,000 clones, with roughly 86% seen only once. The biggest ten clones account for 5% to 7% of the sample.

This receptor was taken from a woman aged 40-49 years with glioma. The sequencing used PBMCs, collected from a glioma patient whose treatment included an IDH1 peptide vaccine. The sequence joins TRBV5-4 to TRBJ2-5; the D gene is unclear. The base sequence is TGTGCCAGCAGCTTGGCCCCACTCCCCCAGGAGACCCAGTACTTC. Its coded protein is CASSLAPLPQETQYF.